The 2 T cell receptor beta chains in this list originate from one sample, sequenced in a study of T cells in Graves' hyperthyroidism and ophthalmopathy. RNA transcripts yielded amplified TCR beta CDR3 regions. When the TCR CDR3 underwent first-round RT-PCR, the HTBI primer set was used. TCRdb independently ran MiXCR on the multiplex PCR reads; one entry per CDR3 protein. Counted here are roughly 500,000 distinct CDR3 sequences, roughly a quarter occurring once; the ten biggest clones make up approximately 11%. Sequencing was performed on blood. These receptors came from a woman aged 25 to 39 with Graves' ophthalmopathy.

This clonotype has ten or more counts. The chain joins TRBV29-1 to TRBJ1-1; no reliable D call. This CDR3 has 13 residues. The V gene's germline CDR1 is SQVTM and CDR2 ANQGSEA. V was pared by 8 bases and J by 3 bases, with 16 bases between. The CDR3 coding sequence is TGCAGCCCCGGCACCATTTTGGACACTGAAGCTTTCTTT. As protein: CSPGTILDTEAFF.

The rearrangement uses TRBV30 and TRBJ1-2; TRBD1 might be the D (6 bases). The CDR3 is 12 residues long. V gave up 0 bases and J gave up 8 bases, with 10 bases separating them. From germline, CDR1 is GTSNPN and CDR2 SVGIG (reference sequence). CDR3 nucleotide sequence: TGTGCCTGGAGTGTGGGGGGCGTCGGCTACACCTTC. This encodes CAWSVGGVGYTF.